The 15 T cell receptor beta chains below were found in one sample sequenced in a study of CD8+CD57+ T cells in acquired aplastic anemia. Profiling that covered TCR beta VDJ and CDR3 relied on genomic DNA as its template. Via MiXCR, TCRdb re-called the reads, giving one row per CDR3 protein. Of under 200,000 distinct CDR3 sequences listed, 45% to 55% were seen once; the top ten hold around 3%. Before being chosen for sequencing, patients had shown CD8+CD57+ cell expansion by flow cytometry. Sequenced sample: sorted CD4+, CD8+, or CD8+CD57+ T cells (not recorded which) from PBMCs. Every receptor here comes from a human donor with aplastic anemia.

The rearrangement joins TRBV24-1 to TRBJ2-1, with D perhaps TRBD1 (5 bases). This CDR3 spans 13 amino acids. Trimming shortened V by 2 bases and J by 9 bases, and 10 bases separated the two germline ends. CDR1 is KGHDR and CDR2 is SFDVKD in the germline V gene. The CDR3 here is CATSDSVTAEQFF. The CDR3 bases are TGTGCCACCAGTGATTCAGTGACAGCTGAGCAGTTCTTC.

The J gene is TRBJ1-1, the V gene TRBV7-6, with D possibly being TRBD1 (5 bases). V was pared by 0 bases and J by 2 bases, with 10 bases between. The CDR3 is 15 residues long. CDR1 is SGHVS, CDR2 FNYEAQ, per germline. The CDR3 nucleotides are TGTGCCAGCAGCTTAGCGGGGGGGATTAACACTGAAGCTTTCTTT. Encoded protein: CASSLAGGINTEAFF.

With regard to this clonotype: A junction boundary mismatches the germline segment, possibly from a read error. The chain carries TRBV2 and TRBJ1-2; possible D gene TRBD1, 5 bases. Germline CDR1 and CDR2: SNHLY and FYNNEI. The CDR3 is 12 amino acids. This chain's CDR3 is CVSSDGGDGYTF. CDR3 coding DNA: TGTGTCAGCAGTGACGGGGGGGATGGCTACACCTTC.

Of note for this clonotype: A much larger clonotype is one base distant, so this may be a read error. CDR3 coding DNA: TGTGCCAGCACCCCCGGCGATGCGGCGGCTTTCTTT. Translation: CASTPGDAAAFF. The V call is TRBV6-1, the J call TRBJ1-1; D gene unclear. Between the trimmed V and J ends, which lost 7 bases and 11 bases, there was a span of 17 bases. The V gene's germline CDR1 is MNHNS and CDR2 SASEGT. The CDR3 has 12 amino acids.

In this sample, this clonotype turned up many times. The V and J genes are TRBV7-3 and TRBJ1-2, with a weak D call TRBD1 (5 bases). Germline-derived CDR1 and CDR2 are SGHTA and FQGTGA. The V gene lost 1 base and the J gene lost 8 bases, with 11 bases spanning the gap. CDR3 length: 13 residues. CDR3 DNA: TGTGCCAGCAGCTTAAGATCTGGGGGAGGCTACACCTTC. It specifies CASSLRSGGGYTF.

CDR3 amino acids: CASSQGIQTQYF. Here the CDR3 DNA reads TGTGCCAGCAGCCAAGGGATCCAGACCCAGTACTTC. V usage is TRBV7-6 and J usage is TRBJ2-5; D gene uncertain. The CDR3 is 12 amino acids. With 5 bases removed from V and 6 bases from J, the gap between germline ends came to 10 bases. Germline assignment: CDR1 SGHVS and CDR2 FNYEAQ.

The table lists this clonotype with many counts. The J gene is TRBJ2-7, the V gene TRBV5-6; 7 bases are a match to TRBD1. The CDR3 runs 14 residues. Germline V gene sequence: CDR1 SGHDT, CDR2 YYEEEE. V lost 4 bases and J lost 3; bases outside the gene matches: 7. The CDR3 spells CASSPGTALYEQYF. CDR3 DNA: TGTGCCAGCAGCCCTGGGACAGCCCTCTACGAGCAGTACTTC.

This clonotype was observed at least ten times. The V and J genes are TRBV6-5 and TRBJ2-7, with a tentative D call TRBD1 (6 bases). Between the trimmed V and J ends, which lost 4 bases and 0 bases, there was a span of 13 bases. This CDR3 has 15 residues. The germline gives CDR1 MNHEY, CDR2 SVGAGI. The CDR3 is CASSSRQGISYEQYF. The CDR3 coding sequence is TGTGCCAGCAGTTCGCGTCAGGGGATCTCCTACGAGCAGTACTTC.

This chain joins TRBV2 and TRBJ2-5; D possibly uses TRBD1 or TRBD2 (5 bases each). The CDR3 is 11 residues long. In germline, CDR1 is SNHLY, CDR2 FYNNEI. V was pared by 5 bases and J by 7 bases, with 8 bases between. The CDR3 is CASSIGTTQYF. The CDR3 DNA is TGTGCCAGCAGTATAGGGACGACCCAGTACTTC.

This clonotype came up many times. The V call is TRBV19, the J call TRBJ2-6; weak D call: TRBD1 (6 bases). Looked up from germline, CDR1 is LNHDA and CDR2 is SQIVND (reference sequence). This CDR3 spans 16 amino acids. V lost 4 bases and J lost 4, with 14 bases in between. The CDR3 nucleotides are TGTGCCAGTAGTACTCCGACAGGCCCCGGGGCCAACGTCCTGACTTTC. It is translated as CASSTPTGPGANVLTF.

The chain links TRBV5-1 to TRBJ1-1, with D perhaps matching TRBD1 (6 bases). This CDR3 has 13 residues. The ends were cut back, 3 bases at V and 4 bases at J, with 10 bases in the middle. The germline V gene encodes CDR1 SGHRS and CDR2 YFSETQ. CDR3 region: CASSSDRLTEAFF. In nucleotides, the CDR3 is TGCGCCAGCAGCTCGGACAGACTCACTGAAGCTTTCTTT. Full variable domain (rest looked up from reference TRBV5-1 and TRBJ1-1): KAGVTQTPRYLIKTRGQQVTLSCSPISGHRSVSWYQQTPGQGLQFLFEYFSETQRNKGNFPGRFSGRQFSNSRSEMNVSTLELGDSALYLCASSSDRLTEAFFGQGTRLTVV.

This clonotype was picked up many times. This sequence joins TRBV20-1 and TRBJ1-4, with TRBD1 as a possible D gene (6 bases). This CDR3 region has 14 residues. Germline-derived CDR1 and CDR2 are DFQATT and SNEGSKA (reference sequence). With 2 bases removed from V and 2 bases from J, the gap between germline ends came to 9 bases. The CDR3 reads CSARQGSTNEKLFF. CDR3 coding DNA: TGCAGTGCTAGACAGGGGTCGACTAATGAAAAACTGTTTTTT.

CDR3 sequence: CASSLGTVTDTQYF. Written as DNA, the CDR3 is TGTGCCAGCAGCCTAGGGACAGTCACAGATACGCAGTATTTT. J is TRBJ2-3 and V is TRBV5-6; 7 bases line up with TRBD1. The CDR3 extends over 14 amino acids. Unmatched junction bases numbered 4, after V lost 4 bases and J lost 2 bases. Germline CDR1 reads SGHDT; CDR2 reads YYEEEE. The complete variable domain, with remaining parts taken from reference TRBV5-6 and TRBJ2-3, reads DAGVTQSPTHLIKTRGQQVTLRCSPKSGHDTVSWYQQALGQGPQFIFQYYEEEERQRGNFPDRFSGHQFPNYSSELNVNALLLGDSALYLCASSLGTVTDTQYFGPGTRLTVL.

Ten or more counts support this clonotype. A much more abundant neighbour one base away suggests this may be a read error. The chain's CDR3 is CASTDNYGYTF. As DNA, the CDR3 is TGTGCCAGCACTGACAACTATGGCTACACCTTC. The J gene is TRBJ1-2, the V gene TRBV25-1; D remains unclear. The V end lost 7 bases, the J end lost 2 bases, and 5 bases lay between the germline ends. Germline assignment: CDR1 MGHDK and CDR2 SYGVNS. This CDR3 contains 11 residues.

The chain uses TRBV5-4 and TRBJ2-1; the D call may be TRBD1 or TRBD2 (5 bases each). The germline V and J ends were trimmed by 0 bases and 0 bases, with 10 bases remaining between them. Germline V lookup: CDR1 SGHNT, CDR2 YYREEE (reference sequence). The CDR3 runs to 16 residues. The chain's CDR3 is CASSLGGESSYNEQFF. The CDR3 DNA reads TGTGCCAGCAGCTTGGGAGGGGAGAGCTCCTACAATGAGCAGTTCTTC.